The source of this TCR beta chain is a study of blood T cell repertoires in COVID-19. The wider study: Acute and convalescent COVID-19 samples came from the United States, Italy and Spain. PBMCs, B-cell-depleted T cells, or T cells were the source of the cDNA or gDNA that made up the material.

V lost 7 bases to trimming and J lost 7 bases, with 25 bases between them. CDR3 size: 16 residues. The germline V gene encodes CDR1 SGHTA and CDR2 FQGNSA. This clone was found a few times. Under the authors' procedure: Amplification of reference gene primers was used by the study to estimate nucleated cell counts. Generated by immunoSEQ multiplex PCR, the TCRdb table keeps only in-frame clones and is missing some. The V and J calls and clone size were taken over from that table, and D and trimming were inferred from the DNA. The sample shows 150,000 to 200,000 clones, around 86% of them seen only once.

The receptor's source is a woman older than 75 in a cohort sampled during active or convalescent COVID-19. Input material: peripheral blood. The V and J genes are TRBV7-2 and TRBJ1-1; tentatively, D is TRBD1 (5 bases). CDR3: CASNSLGGRQAGEAFF. The CDR3 DNA follows: TGTGCCAGCAACTCCTTGGGGGGACGCCAGGCAGGTGAAGCTTTCTTT.